The sequence of this T cell receptor (beta chain) was determined in a study of control samples from healthy donors and cancer patients (dated by TCRdb to between 2020 and 2021). Library preparation employed the immunoSEQ multiplex PCR assay. TCRdb limited this immuneACCESS table to in-frame rearrangements with V and J called. A share of clones is missing; checked studies link under half to unresolved V genes, and the rest is unexplained. The sample table holds 190,000 or so clones, of which just under 95% were seen once. Of the sample, more than 1.1% is held by the ten largest clones. Comment on this clone: No cognate antigen has been identified for it. Per-base quality was not reported, and no clone a single base away is much larger than it.

This receptor was obtained from a man aged 18 to 35 in good health. The sequencing input was blood.

The sequenced DNA is TGTGCCAGCGCACGAACACCCTACGAGCAGTACTTC. This is translated as CASARTPYEQYF. The sequence is built from TRBV2 and TRBJ2-7; the D gene cannot be named for sure. V was cut back by 8 bases and J by 2 bases, leaving a gap of 10 bases between them. The CDR3 covers 12 residues, taking in both the cysteine and the phenylalanine. This entry keeps only the CDR3 DNA: 36 bases, framed from base 1. Sequences SNHLY (CDR1) and FYNNEI (CDR2) are obtained from the germline V gene. Outside the CDR3, residues come from the reference TRBV2 and TRBJ2-7 proteins, so the full variable domain is: EPEVTQTPSHQVTQMGQEVILRCVPISNHLYFYWYRQILGQKVEFLVSFYNNEISEKSEIFDDQFSVERPDGSNFTLKIRSTKLEDSAMYFCASARTPYEQYFGPGTRLTVT.